The T cell receptor beta chain described here comes from a study of cytomegalovirus exposure and HLA in healthy donors. A note on this clone: Its antigen is currently unknown.

Overall study findings and caveats: As a later analysis revealed, most CMV-associated TCR beta chains appeared HLA-restricted.

Trimming removed 5 bases from V and 3 bases from J, with 16 bases in between. CDR1 is ENHRY, CDR2 SYGVKD, per germline. The CDR3 is 15 amino acids. Researchers ran the PCR with 60 Vbeta and 13 Jbeta primers. Profiling relied on immunoSEQ multiplex PCR, and the TCRdb table lists in-frame clones only, not all of them. The sample holds approximately 270,000 clones; 75% to 85% are singletons and the top ten take about 0.3%. The chain couples TRBV10-3 to TRBJ1-2; D call uncertain. This receptor was taken from a girl aged 2-10 years in good health and CMV-seronegative. Sequencing was performed on PBMCs. CDR3 bases: TGTGCCATCAGTCCCCGAGTGGCGGGGTACTATGGCTACACCTTC. Translating gives CAISPRVAGYYGYTF.